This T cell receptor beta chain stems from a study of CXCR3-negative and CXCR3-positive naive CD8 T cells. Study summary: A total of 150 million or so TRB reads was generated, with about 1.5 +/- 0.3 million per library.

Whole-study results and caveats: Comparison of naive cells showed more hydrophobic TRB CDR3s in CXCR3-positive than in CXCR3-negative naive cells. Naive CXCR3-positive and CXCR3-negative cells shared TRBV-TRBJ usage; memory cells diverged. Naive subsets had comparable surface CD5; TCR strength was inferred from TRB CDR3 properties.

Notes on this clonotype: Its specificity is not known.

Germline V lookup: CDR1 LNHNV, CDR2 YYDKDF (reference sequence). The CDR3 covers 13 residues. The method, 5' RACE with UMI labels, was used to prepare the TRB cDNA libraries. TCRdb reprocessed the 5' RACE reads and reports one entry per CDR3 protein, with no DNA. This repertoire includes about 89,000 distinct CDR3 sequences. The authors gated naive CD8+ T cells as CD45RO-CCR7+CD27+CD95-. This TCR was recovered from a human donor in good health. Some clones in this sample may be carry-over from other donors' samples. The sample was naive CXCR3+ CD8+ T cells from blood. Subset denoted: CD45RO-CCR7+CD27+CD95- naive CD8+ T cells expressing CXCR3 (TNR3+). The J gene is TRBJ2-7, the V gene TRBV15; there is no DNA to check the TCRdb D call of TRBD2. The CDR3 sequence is CATSRVHSDEQYF.